The rows below give T cell receptor beta chains drawn from one sample of a study of OX40 agonist ivuxolimab in advanced cancers. Profiling relied on immunoSEQ multiplex PCR, and the TCRdb table lists in-frame clones only, not all of them. In the table there are some 80,000 clones, around 90% of which are singletons. The starting material was CD4+ or CD8+ T cells sorted from blood, obtained in a trial of the OX40 agonist ivuxolimab. Receptors originate from an adult with an advanced solid tumor such as melanoma, head and neck, liver or kidney cancer. Both conserved end residues are part of each CDR3. The order of the fields is V gene, D gene, J gene, CDR3 protein. The D gene is left open where the match is weak.

TRBV10-3	NA	TRBJ2-7	CAISPPGQNEQYF
TRBV29-1	NA	TRBJ1-5	CSVAGAAGDQPQHF
TRBV7-2	TRBD1	TRBJ1-2	CASRQTGGDGYTF
TRBV28	NA	TRBJ1-1	CASRSRTEAFF
TRBV4-1	NA	TRBJ1-1	CASSQVPSYTGGTEAFF
TRBV5-6	NA	TRBJ1-1	CASSLRMNTEAFF
TRBV28	TRBD1	TRBJ2-7	CASSFRTGTGGYEQYF
TRBV6-1	NA	TRBJ2-7	CASSERVEQYF
TRBV4-3	NA	TRBJ2-1	CASSQDPGNNEQFF
TRBV2	NA	TRBJ2-2	CASRGGGAGTGELFF
TRBV28	TRBD1	TRBJ2-1	CASSHRGNPVNEQFF
TRBV21-1	NA	TRBJ1-5	CASSKNPGRGGGRQPQHF
TRBV30	TRBD1	TRBJ2-7	CAWSSQGARGLYEQYF
TRBV5-6	NA	TRBJ2-1	CASSRWGQTSYNEQFF
TRBV6-1	TRBD1	TRBJ2-7	CASNLGTGGYEQYF
TRBV4-2	NA	TRBJ1-2	CASSQGSRRTDLPGGYTF
TRBV7-9	TRBD2	TRBJ2-1	CASSLTSGRFNEQFF
TRBV7-3	NA	TRBJ2-3	CASSFSSLGTDTQYF
TRBV7-8	NA	TRBJ2-1	CASSPRGAGLPYNEQFF
TRBV5-1	TRBD1	TRBJ2-3	CASSADRATDTQYF
TRBV11-2	TRBD1	TRBJ2-3	CASSLDRSPGIDTQYF
TRBV9	TRBD2	TRBJ2-3	CASSVGGAGGPQDTQYF
TRBV6-5	TRBD2	TRBJ2-5	CASRTSGRQETQYF
TRBV6-1	NA	TRBJ2-5	CASRVRDPGTQYF
TRBV6-1	NA	TRBJ1-2	CASRPGHNGGYTF
TRBV7-3	NA	TRBJ2-2	CASSLDFAAAGELFF
TRBV4-1	NA	TRBJ2-5	CASSYLVVETQYF
TRBV11-1	NA	TRBJ2-7	CASSFRGGTYEQYF
TRBV5-4	TRBD1	TRBJ2-7	CASSRGQLYEQYF
TRBV28	NA	TRBJ2-5	CASLLLGGGTQYF
TRBV28	TRBD2	TRBJ2-7	CASPGLAYEQYF
TRBV9	NA	TRBJ2-1	CASSELARLGSDEQFF
TRBV29-1	NA	TRBJ1-5	CSSASSLGPQHF
TRBV18	NA	TRBJ2-7	CASSPTTYEQYF
TRBV28	TRBD1	TRBJ2-7	CASSGTPRGREQYF
TRBV5-1	TRBD1	TRBJ1-1	CASSLVAGGETEAFF
TRBV30	NA	TRBJ1-1	CAWNSQGRTEAFF
TRBV9	NA	TRBJ2-7	CASSVRQRDEQYF
TRBV6-5	NA	TRBJ2-1	CASSSLGDRNEQFF
TRBV5-1	NA	TRBJ2-5	CASSPGTQGETQYF
TRBV5-1	TRBD2	TRBJ2-2	CASSREGGRVAGELFF
TRBV15	NA	TRBJ2-1	CATSSYEERNEQFF
TRBV5-4	NA	TRBJ2-3	CASSSPSVTSTDTQYF
TRBV7-3	NA	TRBJ2-1	CASSTSSYNEQFF
TRBV28	TRBD2	TRBJ2-5	CASSNAGEQETQYF
TRBV6-5	NA	TRBJ1-5	CASSRQGTSNQPQHF
TRBV7-9	NA	TRBJ2-5	CASRFTGETQYF
TRBV6-5	NA	TRBJ1-3	CASKEGSTIYF
TRBV11-2	TRBD2	TRBJ2-5	CASSPWTSGGIGTQYF
TRBV7-9	NA	TRBJ2-5	CASSFHGGGETQYF
TRBV7-3	TRBD1	TRBJ2-3	CASSLGQGSPLLTDTQYF
TRBV5-1	NA	TRBJ2-1	CASSLEGAGYNEQFF
TRBV4-3	TRBD2	TRBJ2-7	CASSQGLREDYEQYF
TRBV7-9	NA	TRBJ2-3	CASSGPTSQRADTQYF
TRBV5-1	NA	TRBJ2-3	CASSLADRTDTQYF